Reported below is one T cell receptor beta chain. Antigen specificity is unknown. The sample is drawn from a study of cytotoxic CD8 clonotypes in ibrutinib-treated CLL. Study as a whole: Among the patients, 10 to 11 presented as relapsed/refractory and around 16 as treatment-naive; around 17 showed unmutated IGHV.

Germline V CDR1 and CDR2: MNHNY, SVGAGI (reference sequence). The CDR3 contains 13 residues. TCRdb's copy holds only in-frame clones and misses some; the assay was immunoSEQ multiplex PCR. The data hold 75,000 to 90,000 clones, with 83% observed a single time. Study-wide points: Researchers report that baseline clonality outpaced age-matched healthy donors and tracked circulating CD8+ T-cell counts.

The rearrangement joins TRBV6-6 to TRBJ2-5, with D possibly TRBD2 on 6 matching bases. The last part of the DNA fits TRBJ2-7 better; the J call may be wrong. This receptor was taken from a human donor with chronic lymphocytic leukemia. The starting material was PBMCs, obtained after 24 months of ibrutinib treatment. The CDR3 coding sequence is TGTGCCAGCAGTCCACGACGGGGGTACGAGCAGTACTTC. It translates to CASSPRRGYEQYF.